This TCR beta chain is from a study of CD8+ T cells in alopecia areata. Study details: The study gave tofacitinib for 6 to 18 months, then 6 months off drug. Study-level results: Affected scalp, especially in alopecia totalis/universalis, had a higher clonality than normal scalp did. Scalp and blood samples kept many expanded lesional clones throughout tofacitinib. Scalp samples also yield sequences from resident alphabeta T cells of normal skin.

Investigators isolated RNA and reverse transcribed it into cDNA to act as the sequencing template. The method was immunoSEQ multiplex PCR; TCRdb's version includes in-frame clones alone and lacks a portion of them. This repertoire shows about 130,000 clones, about 51% found once; its top ten account for approximately 16%. The germline V gene has CDR1 SEHNR and CDR2 FQNEAQ (reference sequence). The CDR3 length is 14 residues. Trimming took 5 bases from V and 0 from J; bases not matched to a gene: 2. Notes on this clone: Antigen: not known. This is likely a read error, given that the CDR3 carries no conserved phenylalanine or tryptophan at its end.

Treatment in this sample: oral pan-JAK inhibitor, 5-10 mg twice daily. The sample in question was CD8+ T cells sorted from blood, obtained at week 4, from a patient treated with tofacitinib. The chain couples TRBV7-9 to TRBJ1-1; 8 nucleotides align to TRBD1. The TCR sequence derives from a human donor with alopecia areata. The CDR3 region has the DNA TGTGCCAGCAGCCCACAGGGGGTGAACACTGAAGCTTTCTCT. Its translation is CASSPQGVNTEAFS.